The next 5 T cell receptor beta chains were all read from a single sample in a study of follicular helper T cells after annual influenza vaccination. The table came from immunoSEQ multiplex PCR; TCRdb's copy has only in-frame clones and leaves some out. The sample has some 5,100 clones; 65% to 85% are singletons. Time point of the sample: 2015-2016 season, pre-vaccination. This material consisted of CXCR5- memory CD4+ T cells sorted from blood, taken on the day of influenza vaccination. The source is an adult who received the influenza vaccine.

Only a few counts were recorded for this clone. The chain has TRBV5-4 and TRBJ1-2; a weak D match, TRBD1 (5 bases). V lost 0 bases and J lost 8, with 14 bases in between. From germline, CDR1 is SGHNT and CDR2 YYREEE (reference sequence). The CDR3 sequence is 14 residues long. This CDR3 reads CASSLDGGMEGYTF. The CDR3 region has the DNA TGTGCCAGCAGCTTGGATGGGGGGATGGAGGGCTACACCTTC.

This clone has a handful of counts. This sequence joins TRBV10-3 and TRBJ2-7, with D possibly TRBD1 on 6 matching bases. The germline V and J ends were trimmed by 10 bases and 3 bases, with 16 bases remaining between them. The CDR3 spans 13 residues. The germline V gene encodes CDR1 ENHRY and CDR2 SYGVKD. The CDR3 coding sequence is TGTGCCACCGATGGACAGCAAGACTACGAGCAGTACTTC. This translates into CATDGQQDYEQYF.

The gene calls are TRBV5-1 and TRBJ2-1; 11 bases are shared with TRBD2. Germline V gene data show CDR1 as SGHRS and CDR2 as YFSETQ. The CDR3 is 16 residues long. V lost 4 bases, J lost 1 base, and 4 bases stayed unmatched. The CDR3 region is CASSPGLAGSYNEQFF. The CDR3, as DNA: TGCGCCAGCAGCCCCGGACTAGCGGGTTCCTACAATGAGCAGTTCTTC.

V and J are TRBV2 and TRBJ2-5, with TRBD2 matching over 8 bases. The CDR3 consists of 12 residues. The V and J ends lost 6 bases and 4 bases, in that order; junction bases with no gene match: 1. CDR1 and CDR2 (germline): SNHLY, FYNNEI. As DNA, the CDR3 is TGTGCCAGCAGCGCGGGGGGAGAGACCCAGTACTTC. It is translated as CASSAGGETQYF.

In DNA form, the CDR3 reads TGCGCCAGCAGCTTGGAGATGGTCTCCTACAATGAGCAGTTCTTC. This codes for CASSLEMVSYNEQFF. V and J are TRBV5-1 and TRBJ2-1, with D hard to call. The CDR3 extends over 15 amino acids. V lost 0 bases, J lost 0 bases, and 7 bases lay in between. The germline V gene has CDR1 SGHRS and CDR2 YFSETQ.